The 17 T cell receptor beta chains below come from one sample, sequenced in a study of CD8+CD57+ T cells in acquired aplastic anemia. Sequencing involved patients with CD8+CD57+ cell expansion previously shown by flow cytometry. Genomic DNA was employed as the template in profiling TCR beta VDJ and CDR3. TCRdb redid the calling of the reads with MiXCR, one entry per CDR3 protein. The table includes 150,000 to 200,000 distinct CDR3 sequences, 40% to 50% detected once. Sample: sorted CD4+, CD8+, or CD8+CD57+ T cells (not recorded which) from PBMCs. The receptor set was obtained from a human donor with aplastic anemia.

This clonotype was recorded at least ten times. The rearrangement uses TRBV4-3 and TRBJ1-1; no definite D call. The V gene lost 3 bases and the J gene lost 5 bases, with 10 bases spanning the gap. The CDR3 is 13 residues long. The germline CDR1 and CDR2 sequences are LGHNA and YSLEER. The CDR3 bases are TGCGCCAGCAGCCATGGGGAGGGTACTGAAGCTTTCTTT. Residues: CASSHGEGTEAFF.

This clonotype was detected only once. The V gene is TRBV24-1, the J gene TRBJ2-1, with 10 bases identical to TRBD2. The CDR3 runs to 16 residues. Germline values: CDR1 KGHDR, CDR2 SFDVKD. V gave up 2 bases and J gave up 6 bases; unmatched junction bases: 6. CDR3 amino acids: CATSDYGTSVGNEQFF. Here the CDR3 DNA reads TGTGCCACCAGTGATTATGGGACTAGCGTCGGCAATGAGCAGTTCTTC.

The table lists this clonotype with many counts. The J gene is TRBJ1-1, the V gene TRBV6-1; D is possibly TRBD1 (5 bases). The germline gives CDR1 MNHNS, CDR2 SASEGT. The V end lost 5 bases, the J end lost 6 bases, and 19 bases lay between the germline ends. CDR3 length: 15 amino acids. CDR3 loop: CASSYARGLSPEAFF. The CDR3 nucleotides are TGTGCCAGCAGTTACGCGCGGGGACTGTCGCCTGAAGCTTTCTTT.

The chain carries TRBV15 and TRBJ2-3, with 7 bases lining up with TRBD2. The CDR3 extends over 15 amino acids. V trimming: 5 bases; J trimming: 4 bases; junction bases outside the gene matches: 9. Germline-derived CDR1 and CDR2 are LNHNV and YYDKDF (reference sequence). CDR3 protein: CATSGLAGEADTQYF. As DNA, the CDR3 is TGTGCCACCAGCGGCCTGGCGGGAGAAGCAGATACGCAGTATTTT.

This clonotype was picked up a small number of times. The chain carries TRBV12-3 or TRBV12-4 and TRBJ2-7; D not certain. The CDR3 loop spans 13 amino acids. V was trimmed by 3 bases and J by 1 base, leaving 7 bases between them. The CDR3 loop reads CASSLVKSYEQYF. CDR3 coding DNA: TGTGCCAGCAGTTTGGTAAAGTCCTACGAGCAGTACTTC.

This clonotype was counted ten times or more. The gene calls are TRBV27 and TRBJ1-2, with 11 bases aligning to TRBD1. V gave up 3 bases and J gave up 4 bases; unmatched junction bases: 1. This CDR3 is 14 amino acids long. Looked up from germline, CDR1 is MNHEY and CDR2 is SMNVEV (reference sequence). The chain's CDR3 is CASSLGQGGYGYTF. DNA for the CDR3: TGTGCCAGCAGTTTGGGACAGGGGGGCTATGGCTACACCTTC.

This clonotype was seen more than once but under ten times. J is TRBJ2-2 and V is TRBV30; D gene uncertain. V gave up 0 bases and J gave up 7 bases, with 12 bases separating them. The CDR3 is 14 amino acids. The germline V gene encodes CDR1 GTSNPN and CDR2 SVGIG (reference sequence). The CDR3 region is CAWSVGVSNGELFF. The CDR3, as DNA: TGTGCCTGGAGTGTAGGCGTATCTAACGGGGAGCTGTTTTTT.

The chain joins TRBV10-3 to TRBJ2-1; D is perhaps TRBD2 (5 bases). Germline V gene data show CDR1 as ENHRY and CDR2 as SYGVKD. V shed 11 bases and J shed 2 bases, with 10 bases lying between them. The CDR3 contains 12 residues. CDR3 nucleotides: TGTGCCGCCAACGGGGCCTACAATGAGCAGTTCTTC. Protein: CAANGAYNEQFF.

V usage is TRBV29-1 and J usage is TRBJ2-3, with D unclear. Looked up from germline, CDR1 is SQVTM and CDR2 is ANQGSEA. There are 13 residues in the CDR3. The V gene lost 5 bases and the J gene lost 0 bases, with 9 bases spanning the gap. The CDR3 sequence: CSVNELSTDTQYF. CDR3 DNA: TGCAGCGTTAACGAGCTTAGCACAGATACGCAGTATTTT.

Ten or more counts support this clonotype. The V call is TRBV6-5, the J call TRBJ2-7; no firm D call. CDR3 length equals 15 residues. Trimming pared 4 bases from V and 3 bases from J, leaving 16 bases between. Germline loops: CDR1 MNHEY, CDR2 SVGAGI. CDR3 sequence: CASSSSQLLFYEQYF. Here the CDR3 DNA reads TGTGCCAGCAGTTCCTCACAACTCTTGTTCTACGAGCAGTACTTC.

The V and J genes are TRBV19 and TRBJ2-1; D assignment may be TRBD1 or TRBD2 (5 bases each). V shed 6 bases and J shed 6 bases, with 18 bases lying between them. The CDR3 contains 15 residues. The germline V gene encodes CDR1 LNHDA and CDR2 SQIVND (reference sequence). The CDR3 nucleotides read TGTGCCAGTAGCGGGGCGAGATTTAACACCAATGAGCAGTTCTTC. Protein product: CASSGARFNTNEQFF.

This clonotype was seen a few times. The rearrangement joins TRBV19 to TRBJ1-1; maybe TRBD1 (6 bases). The V gene's germline CDR1 is LNHDA and CDR2 SQIVND (reference sequence). CDR3 size: 14 residues. With 7 bases removed from V and 1 base from J, the gap between germline ends came to 13 bases. The chain's CDR3 is CASKVGQTNTEAFF. The CDR3 DNA is TGTGCCAGTAAAGTGGGACAAACGAACACTGAAGCTTTCTTT.

The chain couples TRBV29-1 to TRBJ2-3; maybe TRBD2 (6 bases). The V gene's germline CDR1 is SQVTM and CDR2 ANQGSEA. CDR3 length: 12 residues. Trimming took off 7 bases at V and 2 bases at J, with 10 bases between the two ends. CDR3: CSGCGNTDTQYF. The CDR3, as DNA: TGCAGCGGTTGCGGGAACACAGATACGCAGTATTTT.

This clonotype was recorded many times. The V and J genes are TRBV3-1 and TRBJ2-5, with D possibly being TRBD1 or TRBD2 (5 bases each). The V and J ends lost 3 bases and 5 bases respectively, with 13 bases between them. This CDR3 has 14 residues. Germline-derived CDR1 and CDR2 are LGHDT and YNNKEL (reference sequence). The CDR3 region is CASSQTREWETQYF. The CDR3 DNA follows: TGTGCCAGCAGCCAGACCAGGGAGTGGGAGACCCAGTACTTC.

This clonotype has at least ten counts. The chain employs TRBV29-1 and TRBJ1-1; 7 bases map to TRBD1. Looked up from germline, CDR1 is SQVTM and CDR2 is ANQGSEA. The CDR3 is made up of 16 amino acids. The V gene end was trimmed by 2 bases and the J gene end by 1 base; junction bases not matched to a gene: 10. CDR3 sequence: CSVEWGVRGTNTEAFF. The CDR3 coding sequence is TGCAGCGTTGAATGGGGCGTCAGGGGGACGAACACTGAAGCTTTCTTT.

The gene calls are TRBV10-3 and TRBJ2-2; D is unclear. Looked up from germline, CDR1 is ENHRY and CDR2 is SYGVKD. The CDR3 runs to 13 residues. With 4 bases removed from V and 6 bases from J, the gap between germline ends came to 9 bases. The CDR3 nucleotides are TGTGCCATCAGTGCAGGAACCCCCGGGGAGCTGTTTTTT. Amino acid sequence: CAISAGTPGELFF.

The sample holds a few counts of this clonotype. This chain uses TRBV11-3 with TRBJ2-7; unclear D gene. Trimming took off 5 bases at V and 0 bases at J, with 11 bases between the two ends. Germline lookup yields CDR1 SGHNT and CDR2 YENEEA. CDR3 size: 14 residues. The CDR3 DNA follows: TGTGCCAGCAGCCCCCCGACGGGCTCCTACGAGCAGTACTTC. Its protein is CASSPPTGSYEQYF.